A single sample is the source of the 5 T cell receptor beta chains below, sequenced in a study of shared clonotypes between healthy human individuals. The table came from immunoSEQ multiplex PCR; TCRdb's copy has only in-frame clones and leaves some out. The sample has more than 850,000 clones; approximately 80% are singletons. What was sequenced was memory CD4+ T cells from PBMCs. Regarding subset: CD45RA-negative fraction. The source of these receptors is a man aged 18 to 30 in good health. Some clones in this sample may be carry-over from other donors' samples.

About this clone itself: One end of the junction is discordant with germline, which a read error may explain. V gene TRBV30 combines with J gene TRBJ2-3; D is unclear. Germline CDR1 reads GTSNPN; CDR2 reads SVGIG (reference sequence). The CDR3 sequence is 10 residues long. The CDR3 DNA sequence: TGTGCCTGGGGTGTGAATACGCAGTATTTT. Protein product: CAWGVNTQYF.

The gene calls are TRBV30 and TRBJ1-1; 7 bases map to TRBD1. V shed 0 bases, J shed 0 bases, and the junction held 7 bases outside the gene matches. CDR3 length: 16 amino acids. CDR1 and CDR2 (germline): GTSNPN, SVGIG (reference sequence). This CDR3 is CAWSVNLGGVNTEAFF. In DNA form, the CDR3 reads TGTGCCTGGAGTGTAAATCTAGGGGGCGTGAACACTGAAGCTTTCTTT.

This sequence joins TRBV7-6 and TRBJ1-3, with 7 bases aligning to TRBD1. CDR3 length: 16 residues. CDR1 is SGHVS and CDR2 is FNYEAQ in the germline V gene. V lost 5 bases and J lost 0; bases outside the gene matches: 7. CDR3 DNA: TGTGCCAGCAGCATGGGACAGTGGAGCTCTGGAAACACCATATATTTT. Translating it yields CASSMGQWSSGNTIYF.

The chain carries TRBV7-3 and TRBJ2-1; 9 nucleotides line up with TRBD2. Trimming at V came to 4 bases and at J to 3 bases, leaving 7 bases not matched to a gene. CDR1 is SGHTA, CDR2 FQGTGA, per germline. This CDR3 spans 16 amino acids. Here the CDR3 reads CASSSLAGAGYNEQFF. The CDR3 DNA sequence: TGTGCCAGCAGCTCCTTAGCGGGAGCAGGCTACAATGAGCAGTTCTTC.

The J gene is TRBJ2-3, the V gene TRBV5-1, with 8 bases fitting TRBD2. CDR3 length: 15 amino acids. Germline trimming cut 1 base from V and 1 base from J; bases unmatched to any gene: 2. Germline CDR1 reads SGHRS; CDR2 reads YFSETQ. The CDR3: CASSLLGRGTDTQYF. The CDR3 DNA follows: TGCGCCAGCAGCTTGCTCGGGAGGGGCACAGATACGCAGTATTTT.